What follows describes a single T cell receptor beta chain. Profiled with immunoSEQ multiplex PCR; TCRdb holds only in-frame clones, not every one. The profile covers more than 300,000 clones, with more than 75% appearing a single time and 1.2% taken by the ten largest. The data stem from a study of blood T cell repertoires in COVID-19. Study overall: Donors in the United States, Italy and Spain gave samples during acute or convalescent COVID-19.

This CDR3 spans 17 amino acids. Unmatched junction bases numbered 11, after V lost 6 bases and J lost 0 bases. CDR1 is MNHEY and CDR2 is SVGEGT in the germline V gene. Cohort 3 donors counted as recovered after two negative PCRs, clearance, or resolved symptoms. The specimen was PBMCs or T cells enriched from blood (not recorded which). This chain joins TRBV6-2 or TRBV6-3 and TRBJ1-3, with TRBD1 matching over 7 bases. This receptor was taken from a woman aged 18-29 years who had recovered from COVID-19. The CDR3 protein is CASSPTLGQISGNTIYF. DNA of the CDR3: TGTGCCAGCAGCCCCACCCTGGGACAGATCTCTGGAAACACCATATATTTT.